This paragraph covers one TCR beta chain sequence. Its matching antigen is unknown. The data were taken from a study of T cell responses to AZD1222 COVID-19 vaccine. The study, taken as a whole, reports: Nearly half of spike-specific TCRs reportedly target unmutated variant regions. After the peak T cell response, and only then, were repertoires sampled. The study found Spike-specific TCR breadth and depth rose after two AZD1222 doses. Seropositive status at baseline applied to only a handful of AZD1222 recipients.

Produced via immunoSEQ multiplex PCR; TCRdb's table is partial and in-frame only. The sample includes around 130,000 clones, approximately 86% of them seen just once. This CDR3 spans 18 amino acids. The V gene is TRBV1, the J gene TRBJ1-1; TRBD1 reflects the table's D call only, with no check against the DNA. TRBV1 is a pseudogene segment. Here the sequenced sample was peripheral blood, taken 28 days after the second AZD1222 dose. The sequence came from an adult who received the AZD1222 COVID-19 vaccine. CDR3: CTSSQEYGQFLMNTEAFF. The CDR3 bases are TGCACCAGCAGCCAAGAGTACGGACAGTTTCTCATGAACACTGAAGCTTTCTTT.